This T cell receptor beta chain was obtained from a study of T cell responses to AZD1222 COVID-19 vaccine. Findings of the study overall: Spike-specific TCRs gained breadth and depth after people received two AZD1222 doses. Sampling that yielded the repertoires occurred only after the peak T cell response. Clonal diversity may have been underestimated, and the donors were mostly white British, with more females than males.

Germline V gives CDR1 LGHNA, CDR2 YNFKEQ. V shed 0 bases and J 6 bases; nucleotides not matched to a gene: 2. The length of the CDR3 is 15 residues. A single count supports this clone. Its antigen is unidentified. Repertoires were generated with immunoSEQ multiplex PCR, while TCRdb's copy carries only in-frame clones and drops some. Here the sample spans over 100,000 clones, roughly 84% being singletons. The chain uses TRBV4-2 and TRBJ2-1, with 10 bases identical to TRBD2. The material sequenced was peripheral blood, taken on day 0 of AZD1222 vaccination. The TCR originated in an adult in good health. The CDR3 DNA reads TGTGCCAGCAGCCAAGAAAGGACTAGCGGCAATGAGCAGTTCTTC. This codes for CASSQERTSGNEQFF.